This T cell receptor beta chain originates from a study of T cells after yellow fever vaccination. There are 15 residues in the CDR3. Germline V gene sequence: CDR1 MDHEN, CDR2 SYDVKM. V was cut by 3 bases and J by 1 base, with 7 bases left in between. One entry per CDR3 protein, called by TCRdb with MiXCR from the 5' RACE reads. The data hold under 250,000 distinct CDR3 sequences, with about 7% observed a single time. Only a few counts were recorded for this clonotype. What it binds is unknown. Study-wide points: Clonotypes appearing in both CD4 and CD8 compartments existed, and their share was small.

This receptor was identified in a man younger than 45 who received the YFV17D yellow fever vaccine. The V gene is TRBV28, the J gene TRBJ2-6; D not resolved. Sequenced here: CD4+ T cells sorted from PBMCs, sampled 15 days after the yellow fever booster vaccination. This CDR3 is CASSFIISGANVLTF. The CDR3 bases are TGTGCCAGCAGTTTTATCATATCTGGGGCCAACGTCCTGACTTTC.